Following are 16 T cell receptor beta chains from one sample sequenced in a study of CXCR3-negative and CXCR3-positive naive CD8 T cells. Each TRB cDNA library was prepared by 5' RACE (with UMI labels). TCRdb reworked the 5' RACE reads into one entry per CDR3 protein, no DNA. This sample contains 100,000 to 150,000 distinct CDR3 sequences. The sample was naive CXCR3- CD8+ T cells from blood. Subset defined: CD45RO-CCR7+CD27+CD95- naive CD8+ T cells lacking CXCR3 (TNR3-). The receptor set was obtained from a human donor in good health. Some clones in this sample may be carry-over from other donors' samples.

The chain recombines TRBV5-5 with TRBJ2-7; TCRdb picks TRBD1, but there is no DNA to check that call. In germline, CDR1 is SGHKS, CDR2 YYEKEE (reference sequence). The CDR3 runs 16 residues. CDR3 sequence: CASSLSSGTANYEQYF.

The chain couples TRBV5-6 to TRBJ2-7; there is no DNA to check the TCRdb D call of TRBD1. From germline, CDR1 is SGHDT and CDR2 YYEEEE. The CDR3 runs 13 residues. CDR3 sequence reads: CASSPPTVYEQYF.

V gene TRBV29-1 combines with J gene TRBJ2-1; TCRdb's D call, TRBD2, is unchecked because there is no DNA. Germline V gene sequence: CDR1 SQVTM, CDR2 ANQGSEA. There are 13 residues in the CDR3. CDR3 sequence reads: CSASPVAGNEQFF.

The genes are TRBV7-9 and TRBJ2-5; there is no DNA to check the TCRdb D call of TRBD1. The CDR3 extends over 15 amino acids. The germline V gene has CDR1 SEHNR and CDR2 FQNEAQ (reference sequence). CDR3 protein: CASSNPDREQETQYF.

V usage is TRBV6-5 and J usage is TRBJ2-2; the D call of TRBD2 rests on TCRdb alone, since no DNA is present to check it. Germline V gene lookup returns CDR1 MNHEY and CDR2 SVGAGI. This CDR3 has 13 residues. CDR3: CASSGLYTGELFF.

The rearrangement links TRBV29-1 to TRBJ2-7; the D call from TCRdb, TRBD1, cannot be confirmed without DNA. From germline, CDR1 is SQVTM and CDR2 ANQGSEA. The CDR3 runs 13 residues. CDR3 loop: CSVEARDAYEQYF.

The V call is TRBV4-1, the J call TRBJ2-7; TCRdb's D gene call, TRBD1, goes unchecked for lack of DNA. Germline V lookup: CDR1 MGHRA, CDR2 YSYEKL. This CDR3 has 14 residues. CDR3 amino acids: CASSQDPGTGEQYF.

The chain combines TRBV7-9 with TRBJ2-2; TCRdb's assignment of TRBD1 cannot be checked, as there is no DNA. The CDR3 consists of 16 residues. CDR1 and CDR2 (germline): SEHNR, FQNEAQ (reference sequence). CDR3 amino acids: CASSTRGQGDTGELFF.

The CDR3 loop reads CASSQDPGRTGGPETQYF. This chain connects TRBV4-1 to TRBJ2-5; TCRdb returns TRBD1, unconfirmable since there is no DNA. CDR1 and CDR2 (germline): MGHRA, YSYEKL. The CDR3 loop spans 18 amino acids.

The chain carries TRBV4-3 and TRBJ2-7; the TCRdb call, TRBD1, lacks DNA for checking. Germline lookup yields CDR1 LGHNA and CDR2 YSLEER. The CDR3 is 15 residues long. CDR3 sequence reads: CASSQDLNYRDEQYF.

The chain uses TRBV5-1 and TRBJ2-7; the TCRdb D gene call, TRBD1, has no DNA to confirm it. The V gene's germline CDR1 is SGHRS and CDR2 YFSETQ. The CDR3 extends over 14 amino acids. The CDR3 is CASSLYGASYEQYF.

This rearrangement joins TRBV10-2 to TRBJ1-1. Per germline, CDR1 WSHSY and CDR2 SAAADI. The length of the CDR3 is 13 residues. The CDR3 reads CACLAGRGTEAFF.

V gene TRBV19 combines with J gene TRBJ1-5; TCRdb's D gene call, TRBD1, goes unchecked for lack of DNA. This CDR3 spans 16 amino acids. Germline V gives CDR1 LNHDA, CDR2 SQIVND (reference sequence). The CDR3 protein is CASSIDSPGGNQPQHF. The entire variable domain, with the rest obtained from reference TRBV19 and TRBJ1-5, is as follows: DGGITQSPKYLFRKEGQNVTLSCEQNLNHDAMYWYRQDPGQGLRLIYYSQIVNDFQKGDIAEGYSVSREKKESFPLTVTSAQKNPTAFYLCASSIDSPGGNQPQHFGDGTRLSIL.

This chain's CDR3 is CASRLYSASGGDNEQFF. This chain links TRBV4-3 with TRBJ2-1; TCRdb returns TRBD2, unconfirmable since there is no DNA. The CDR3 spans 17 residues. CDR1 and CDR2 (germline): LGHNA, YSLEER.

This chain uses TRBV20-1 with TRBJ2-7; lacking DNA, the TRBD1 call made by TCRdb goes unchecked. This CDR3 contains 18 residues. From germline, CDR1 is DFQATT and CDR2 SNEGSKA (reference sequence). The CDR3 region is CSASKVGAGGVESYEQYF.

The chain carries TRBV11-2 and TRBJ2-7; TCRdb names TRBD2, which stays unverified in the absence of DNA. Germline V CDR1 and CDR2: SGHAT, FQNNGV. This CDR3 is built from 15 residues. The CDR3 loop reads CASSLSPYPTYEQYF.